This is a list of T cell receptor beta chains from one sample in a study of blood T cell repertoires in COVID-19. The data were produced by immunoSEQ multiplex PCR, yet TCRdb's version contains in-frame clones alone and is incomplete. The table includes approximately 150,000 clones, around 80% detected once. Sequenced sample: PBMCs or T cells enriched from blood (not recorded which). The receptor set was obtained from a woman aged 70-85 years in a cohort exposed to, infected with or recovered from COVID-19 (not recorded which). The CDR3 runs from the conserved cysteine through the conserved F or W. Each record gives: J gene, D gene, clone size, V gene, CDR3 DNA, CDR3 protein. The D gene is left open where the match is weak. Expanded clones get a size class; other rows say once, few or many, or leave the size out.

TRBJ2-1	TRBD1	NA	TRBV19	TGTGCCAGTAGTATGCTGGACAGGGCTTCCTACAATGAGCAGTTCTTC	CASSMLDRASYNEQFF
TRBJ2-1	NA	NA	TRBV4-1	TGCGCCAGCACAGGGTCCCTTTACAATGAGCAGTTCTTC	CASTGSLYNEQFF
TRBJ2-1	NA	NA	TRBV29-1	TGCAGCGTTGAAGTTGGGGCATCAGGAGGGTACAATGAGCAGTTCTTC	CSVEVGASGGYNEQFF
TRBJ2-1	NA	NA	TRBV5-1	TGCGCCAGCAGCTTCGGAGGTTCGCCCTACAATGAGCAGTTCTTC	CASSFGGSPYNEQFF
TRBJ2-1	NA	few	TRBV7-9	TGTGCCAGCAGCTTTTCCAGTCCTAGCTCCTACAATGAGCAGTTCTTC	CASSFSSPSSYNEQFF
TRBJ2-5	TRBD1	NA	TRBV7-9	TGTGCCAGCAGCAACAGGGGGCGGTATGAGACCCAGTACTTC	CASSNRGRYETQYF
TRBJ2-1	NA	NA	TRBV5-5	TGTGCCAGCAGCTTGGGTCAGGGAAGACAGTTCTTC	CASSLGQGRQFF
TRBJ1-1	NA	NA	TRBV28	TGTGCCAGCAACCTACAGATGAACACTGAAGCTTTCTTT	CASNLQMNTEAFF
TRBJ2-1	TRBD2	NA	TRBV10-1	TGCGCCAGCAGTGAGGACTGGGCGGGGGACAATGAGCAGTTCTTC	CASSEDWAGDNEQFF
TRBJ2-1	NA	once	TRBV30	TGTGCCTGGAGTATTTCCGGCTACAATGAGCAGTTCTTC	CAWSISGYNEQFF
TRBJ1-4	NA	NA	TRBV2	TGTGCCAGCAGTGGGGGGACAACAAATGAAAAACTGTTTTTT	CASSGGTTNEKLFF
TRBJ2-1	NA	once	TRBV5-1	TGCGCCAGCAGCTTGGAAGGGGGTTTCTCCTACAATGAGCAGTTCTTC	CASSLEGGFSYNEQFF
TRBJ1-2	NA	NA	TRBV6-6	TGTGCCAGCAGTTACGGGGCCGGGGGTGGCTACACCTTC	CASSYGAGGGYTF